The 14 T cell receptor beta chains in this list originate from one sample, sequenced in a study of human T cells and chemical hapten exposure. TCRdb ran MiXCR on the RACE reads and lists one entry per CDR3 protein. Of roughly 380,000 distinct CDR3 sequences listed, around 4.8% were seen once; the top ten hold over 2%. Time point in this sample: patch test 1, 2 weeks after DPC sensitization. This sample's treatment: therapeutic diphenylcyclopropenone sensitization with weekly scalp DPC. The input for sequencing was whole blood, taken in connection with sensitization to the hapten diphenylcyclopropenone (DPC). The receptors originated from a woman aged 45-60 years with alopecia areata. Some clones in this sample may be carry-over from other donors' samples.

The chain combines TRBV18 with TRBJ2-3; D call uncertain. The V and J ends lost 3 bases and 1 base respectively, with 11 bases between them. Germline V gene sequence: CDR1 KGHSH, CDR2 LQKENI. This CDR3 comprises 15 residues. CDR3: CASSPQPPGTDTQYF. CDR3 bases: TGTGCCAGCTCACCTCAGCCTCCAGGCACAGATACGCAGTATTTT.

The CDR3 nucleotides read TGCAGCGTTTTGTCCCCCTTCGCGGACACCGGGGAGCTGTTTTTT. Its protein product is CSVLSPFADTGELFF. J is TRBJ2-2 and V is TRBV29-1; unclear D gene. Germline V gene sequence: CDR1 SQVTM, CDR2 ANQGSEA. The V end lost 5 bases, the J end lost 3 bases, and 16 bases lay between the germline ends. The CDR3 has 15 residues.

This clonotype appeared many times. The genes are TRBV20-1 and TRBJ1-6; 9 positions agree with TRBD1. The CDR3 sequence is 15 residues long. Germline values: CDR1 DFQATT, CDR2 SNEGSKA (reference sequence). Trimming at V came to 3 bases and at J to 7 bases, leaving 7 bases not matched to a gene. In nucleotides, the CDR3 is TGCAGTGCTAGTCTCGGCGGGACAGGGAATTCACCCCTCCACTTT. Amino acid sequence: CSASLGGTGNSPLHF.

This clonotype has at least ten counts. This sequence joins TRBV12-3 or TRBV12-4 and TRBJ1-1; D is ambiguous. Trimming took off 2 bases at V and 3 bases at J, with 7 bases between the two ends. The CDR3 loop spans 13 amino acids. The chain's CDR3 is CASSLTRDTEAFF. The CDR3 DNA reads as TGTGCCAGCAGTTTAACAAGGGACACTGAAGCTTTCTTT.

This clonotype showed up just a few times. The chain couples TRBV9 to TRBJ2-7, with D possibly TRBD2 on 6 matching bases. Germline CDR1 and CDR2: SGDLS and YYNGEE. V shed 1 base and J shed 10 bases, with 24 bases lying between them. CDR3 size: 16 residues. The CDR3 region has the DNA TGTGCCAGCAGCGTACACCCCTCTAGCGAGGCGTCCGTCCAGTACTTC. It specifies CASSVHPSSEASVQYF. The whole variable domain, filled in from reference TRBV9 and TRBJ2-7, reads DSGVTQTPKHLITATGQRVTLRCSPRSGDLSVYWYQQSLDQGLQFLIQYYNGEERAKGNILERFSAQQFPDLHSELNLSSLELGDSALYFCASSVHPSSEASVQYFGPGTRLTVT.

The genes are TRBV12-3 or TRBV12-4 and TRBJ1-6; 9 bases are shared with TRBD1. With V trimmed by 0 bases and J by 8 bases, 5 bases remained unmatched. The CDR3 length is 16 residues. In DNA, the CDR3 is TGTGCCAGCAGTTTAGCCGAGGGACAGGGACATTCACCCCTCCACTTT. As protein: CASSLAEGQGHSPLHF.

This clonotype was seen repeatedly, ten times or more. The chain couples TRBV18 to TRBJ1-1; no definite D call. Trimming removed 6 bases from V and 2 bases from J, with 16 bases in between. This CDR3 comprises 15 residues. Germline CDR1 reads KGHSH; CDR2 reads LQKENI. The CDR3 nucleotides are TGTGCCAGCTCCCCGACTAAAGACCTCAACACTGAAGCTTTCTTT. It specifies CASSPTKDLNTEAFF.

This clonotype was recorded a few times. V and J are TRBV12-3 or TRBV12-4 and TRBJ2-3, with TRBD2 matching 11 bases. The CDR3 totals 13 residues. Trimming cost V 6 bases and J 5 bases; bases outside gene matches: 1. CDR3 sequence (DNA): TGTGCCAGCAGGGGGACTAGCGGAGATACGCAGTATTTT. It codes for CASRGTSGDTQYF.

This clonotype has ten or more counts. The chain recombines TRBV5-1 with TRBJ2-1; TRBD1 aligns across 9 bases. The CDR3 extends over 15 amino acids. The germline V gene encodes CDR1 SGHRS and CDR2 YFSETQ. Losses at the gene ends were 2 bases for V and 7 bases for J; bases not matched to a gene: 7. CDR3 DNA sequence: TGCGCCAGCAGCTTCGGACAGGGGTTGAGGAATGAGCAGTTCTTC. Translating it yields CASSFGQGLRNEQFF.

This clonotype has a handful of counts. The chain joins TRBV5-1 to TRBJ2-3; D unresolved. CDR1 and CDR2 from the germline V gene are SGHRS and YFSETQ. The V gene lost 7 bases and the J gene lost 4 bases, with 16 bases spanning the gap. The CDR3 sequence is 14 residues long. The CDR3 nucleotides are TGCGCCAGCGGATGGAGCTCCAAGGCAGATACGCAGTATTTT. Its protein product is CASGWSSKADTQYF.

The gene calls are TRBV12-3 or TRBV12-4 and TRBJ2-7; 13 nucleotides align to TRBD2. This CDR3 is 17 amino acids long. The V segment lost 8 bases and the J segment 2 bases; nucleotides outside the gene matches: 12. The CDR3 bases are TGTGCCAGCTCGTTAGTCCCACTAGCGGGGGGGACCTACGAGCAGTACTTC. It yields the protein CASSLVPLAGGTYEQYF.

This clonotype was detected ten times or more. This chain joins TRBV18 and TRBJ1-4; no reliable D call. V was clipped by 8 bases and J by 8 bases, with 15 bases between them. The CDR3 contains 13 residues. Germline V lookup: CDR1 KGHSH, CDR2 LQKENI. For the CDR3, the DNA is TGTGCCAGCGCCTCCCAGGCTCAGGAAAAACTGTTTTTT. This gives the protein CASASQAQEKLFF.

This clonotype was seen a few times. The genes are TRBV10-3 and TRBJ2-1; weak D call: TRBD2 (6 bases). V gave up 3 bases and J gave up 7 bases, with 7 bases separating them. CDR3 length: 12 amino acids. The germline V gene has CDR1 ENHRY and CDR2 SYGVKD. CDR3 sequence reads: CAISDSGNEQFF. CDR3 DNA: TGTGCCATCAGTGATAGCGGTAATGAGCAGTTCTTC.

This clonotype was detected many times. The genes are TRBV3-1 and TRBJ2-7; D gene ambiguous. This CDR3 is 13 amino acids long. Looked up from germline, CDR1 is LGHDT and CDR2 is YNNKEL (reference sequence). V gave up 4 bases and J gave up 9 bases, with 16 bases separating them. Here the CDR3 DNA reads TGTGCCAGCAGCCCATCGGCGGTTTTAGTGCAGTACTTC. Protein product: CASSPSAVLVQYF.